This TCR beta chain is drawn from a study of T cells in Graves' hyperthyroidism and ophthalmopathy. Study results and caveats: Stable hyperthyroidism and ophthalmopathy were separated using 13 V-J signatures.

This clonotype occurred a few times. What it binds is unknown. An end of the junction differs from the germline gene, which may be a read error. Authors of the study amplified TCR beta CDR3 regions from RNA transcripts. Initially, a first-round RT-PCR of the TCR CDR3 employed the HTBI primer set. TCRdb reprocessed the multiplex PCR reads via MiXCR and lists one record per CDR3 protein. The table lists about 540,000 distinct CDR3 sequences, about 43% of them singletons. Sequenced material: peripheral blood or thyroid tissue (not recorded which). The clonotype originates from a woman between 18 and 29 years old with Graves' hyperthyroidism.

In DNA form, the CDR3 reads TGTGCCAGCAGTGAAGGGTCTAGCGGGAGAGTGCTCTTC. It yields the protein CASSEGSSGRVLF. The chain uses TRBV2 and TRBJ2-1; 10 bases align to TRBD2. Germline CDR1 and CDR2: SNHLY and FYNNEI. The CDR3 is 13 residues long.